The 10 T cell receptor beta chains given below trace back to one sample, sequenced in a study of neurological immune-mediated disorders. TCRdb re-analysed the 5' RACE reads in MiXCR, keeping a single row per CDR3 protein. The sample has about 21,000 distinct CDR3 sequences, approximately 6.2% seen once. Source material: CD8+ T cells from blood. These receptors all come from a man aged 18 to 30 in good health.

In this sample, this clonotype turned up many times. The chain links TRBV5-1 to TRBJ1-2, with 7 bases fitting TRBD1. Germline loops: CDR1 SGHRS, CDR2 YFSETQ. The CDR3 has 14 amino acids. The junction had 8 bases not matched to a gene; V was cut back by 5 bases and J by 4 bases. The CDR3 sequence: CASRDTGVFYGYTF. The CDR3 coding sequence is TGCGCCAGCAGGGATACAGGGGTGTTCTATGGCTACACCTTC.

This clonotype came up many times. The CDR3 sequence: CASSSPQSGYEQYF. CDR3 nucleotide sequence: TGTGCCAGCAGCTCGCCCCAGAGCGGCTACGAGCAGTACTTC. The chain has TRBV7-8 and TRBJ2-7; the D gene is possibly TRBD2 (5 bases). V was trimmed by 4 bases and J by 3 bases, leaving 13 bases between them. This CDR3 comprises 14 residues. The V gene's germline CDR1 is SGHVS and CDR2 FQNEAQ. The variable domain in full, with the rest retrieved from reference TRBV7-8 and TRBJ2-7, is GAGVSQSPRYKVAKRGQDVALRCDPISGHVSLFWYQQALGQGPEFLTYFQNEAQLDKSGLPSDRFFAERPEGSVSTLKIQRTQQEDSAVYLCASSSPQSGYEQYFGPGTRLTVT.

In this sample, this clonotype turned up many times. The chain has TRBV24-1 and TRBJ2-1; 13 bases line up with TRBD2. CDR1 and CDR2 (germline): KGHDR, SFDVKD. Trimming at V came to 4 bases and at J to 6 bases, leaving 8 bases not matched to a gene. The CDR3 is made up of 17 amino acids. The CDR3 nucleotides read TGTGCCACCAGTGACCCGACTAGCGGGGGGTATCCCAATGAGCAGTTCTTC. Its translation is CATSDPTSGGYPNEQFF.

This clonotype was counted at least ten times. The chain recombines TRBV20-1 with TRBJ2-7, with 13 bases matching TRBD2. The CDR3 consists of 15 residues. Germline loops: CDR1 DFQATT, CDR2 SNEGSKA (reference sequence). With 3 bases clipped from V and 3 bases from J, the junction kept 5 bases outside the gene matches. DNA of the CDR3: TGCAGTGCTAGGCGGACTAGCGGGGGCCTCTACGAGCAGTACTTC. It specifies CSARRTSGGLYEQYF.

This clonotype was recorded many times. V gene TRBV5-1 combines with J gene TRBJ1-1; D not resolved. The CDR3 contains 13 residues. Germline loops: CDR1 SGHRS, CDR2 YFSETQ. Between the trimmed V and J ends, which lost 5 bases and 0 bases, there was a span of 8 bases. This CDR3 is CASRGLLNTEAFF. CDR3 DNA sequence: TGCGCCAGCAGAGGTCTTTTGAACACTGAAGCTTTCTTT.

This clonotype has ten or more counts. This chain links TRBV7-2 with TRBJ2-7; D is uncertain. The CDR3 extends over 14 amino acids. Germline lookup yields CDR1 SGHTA and CDR2 FQGNSA. V lost 3 bases, J lost 3 bases, and 12 bases lay in between. CDR3 sequence (DNA): TGTGCCAGCAGCTTTGGTGTCAGATACTACGAGCAGTACTTC. Its translation is CASSFGVRYYEQYF.

This clonotype was seen ten or more times. The chain links TRBV5-1 to TRBJ1-4; D possibly corresponds to TRBD1 (6 bases). Per the germline V gene, CDR1 is SGHRS and CDR2 is YFSETQ. Trimming left V 2 bases short and J 6 bases short, with 20 bases between. The CDR3 is made up of 17 amino acids. Here the CDR3 DNA reads TGCGCCAGCAGCTTCGGTCCTTTCCGGGCAGGGGATGAAAAACTGTTTTTT. Encoded protein: CASSFGPFRAGDEKLFF.

This clonotype occurred many times. The chain carries TRBV7-6 and TRBJ1-1, with 8 bases identical to TRBD1. Germline values: CDR1 SGHVS, CDR2 FNYEAQ. The CDR3 is 14 residues long. The junction had 3 bases not matched to a gene; V was cut back by 1 base and J by 5 bases. DNA of the CDR3: TGTGCCAGCAGCTTAGGTCAGGGGGCGACTGAAGCTTTCTTT. Protein product: CASSLGQGATEAFF.

This clonotype was seen repeatedly, ten times or more. The chain carries TRBV5-8 and TRBJ2-2; D may be TRBD1 or TRBD2 (5 bases each). V shed 3 bases and J shed 6 bases, with 21 bases lying between them. CDR3 length: 17 amino acids. The germline CDR1 and CDR2 sequences are SGHTS and YDEGEE. CDR3 DNA: TGTGCCAGCAGCTCCGGGACCGTTGTGGGGGTACCCGGGGAGCTGTTTTTT. Its protein is CASSSGTVVGVPGELFF. The full variable domain, in which reference TRBV5-8 and TRBJ2-2 provide the parts outside the CDR3, is EAGVTQSPTHLIKTRGQQATLRCSPISGHTSVYWYQQALGLGLQFLLWYDEGEERNRGNFPPRFSGRQFPNYSSELNVNALELEDSALYLCASSSGTVVGVPGELFFGEGSRLTVL.

The sample holds many counts of this clonotype. The chain carries TRBV13 and TRBJ2-4; 8 nucleotides line up with TRBD1. With V trimmed by 5 bases and J by 5 bases, 8 bases remained unmatched. The CDR3 covers 15 residues. From germline, CDR1 is PRHDT and CDR2 FYEKMQ (reference sequence). The CDR3 reads CASSPFGQGENIQYF. The CDR3 region has the DNA TGTGCCAGCAGCCCTTTCGGACAGGGCGAAAACATTCAGTACTTC.